The 5 T cell receptor beta chains listed next were all sequenced from one sample in a study of T cell responses to AZD1222 COVID-19 vaccine. Assay used: immunoSEQ multiplex PCR; TCRdb lists only in-frame clones, some missing. Of 150,000 to 200,000 clones in the sample, roughly 94% were seen once. The sequencing here drew on peripheral blood, taken 28 days after the second AZD1222 dose. The receptors come from an adult who received the AZD1222 COVID-19 vaccine.

The V call is TRBV6-4, the J call TRBJ2-1, with TRBD2 identical over 12 bases. Germline trimming cut 6 bases from V and 8 bases from J; bases unmatched to any gene: 8. The CDR3 consists of 15 residues. Germline assignment: CDR1 MRHNA and CDR2 SNTAGT. Here the CDR3 reads CASRPSGGAVDEQFF. CDR3 bases: TGTGCCAGCAGACCTAGCGGGGGGGCCGTCGATGAGCAGTTCTTC.

The V call is TRBV2, the J call TRBJ1-6; no definite D call. Looked up from germline, CDR1 is SNHLY and CDR2 is FYNNEI. The CDR3 sequence is 13 residues long. V dropped 2 bases and J dropped 10 bases, with 9 bases sitting between them. CDR3 sequence reads: CASSESRGSPLHF. Written as DNA, the CDR3 is TGTGCCAGCAGTGAAAGTCGGGGATCACCCCTCCACTTT. Full variable domain (remainder filled in from reference TRBV2 and TRBJ1-6): EPEVTQTPSHQVTQMGQEVILRCVPISNHLYFYWYRQILGQKVEFLVSFYNNEISEKSEIFDDQFSVERPDGSNFTLKIRSTKLEDSAMYFCASSESRGSPLHFGNGTRLTVT.

The chain uses TRBV9 and TRBJ1-1; D unresolved. Germline CDR1 reads SGDLS; CDR2 reads YYNGEE. CDR3 length: 11 amino acids. V was clipped by 4 bases and J by 5 bases, with 6 bases between them. The CDR3 DNA follows: TGTGCCAGCAGCCCCGGAACTGAAGCTTTCTTT. It codes for CASSPGTEAFF.

This chain links TRBV2 with TRBJ2-5; D not resolved. The ends were cut back, 7 bases at V and 4 bases at J, with 10 bases in the middle. The CDR3 is 12 amino acids. CDR1 is SNHLY, CDR2 FYNNEI, per germline. Written as DNA, the CDR3 is TGTGCCAGCACGGGTGGGCGAGAGACCCAGTACTTC. Protein sequence: CASTGGRETQYF.

The chain uses TRBV11-2 and TRBJ1-1; D gene uncertain. The CDR3 sequence is 13 residues long. Germline V lookup: CDR1 SGHAT, CDR2 FQNNGV. V was shortened by 4 bases and J by 10 bases, with 16 bases between the two germline ends. The DNA of the CDR3 is TGTGCCAGCAGCTCCACCCCCCGAGAAGTAGCTTTCTTT. It specifies CASSSTPREVAFF.